What follows are 19 T cell receptor beta chains derived from one specimen sequenced in a study of long-term antiretroviral therapy in people with HIV. At the survey level, the v3.0 immunoSEQ assay was run. Sequencing used immunoSEQ multiplex PCR; TCRdb keeps in-frame clones, though not all of them. This table has around 25,000 clones, approximately 90% appearing once. The material was unsorted PBMCs, obtained 1.9 years after starting antiretroviral therapy. All receptors come from a woman in her 30s with HIV.

This sequence joins TRBV5-1 and TRBJ2-5; 7 bases match TRBD1. In germline, CDR1 is SGHRS, CDR2 YFSETQ. J was trimmed by 0 bases and V by 3 bases; bases with no gene match: 5. CDR3 length: 15 residues. The CDR3 spells CASSSGTAHQETQYF. The CDR3 DNA follows: TGCGCCAGCAGCTCAGGGACAGCTCACCAAGAGACCCAGTACTTC.

This sequence joins TRBV2 and TRBJ1-3, with a weak D call TRBD1 (6 bases). The V end lost 10 bases, the J end lost 0 bases, and 16 bases lay between the germline ends. The CDR3 contains 15 residues. Germline lookup yields CDR1 SNHLY and CDR2 FYNNEI. The CDR3 sequence: CATRLDRSSGNTIYF. As DNA, the CDR3 is TGTGCCACCCGACTAGACAGGAGCTCTGGAAACACCATATATTTT.

This chain links TRBV9 with TRBJ2-3, with D perhaps TRBD2 (5 bases). This CDR3 comprises 17 residues. Germline V gene lookup returns CDR1 SGDLS and CDR2 YYNGEE. The germline V and J ends were trimmed by 0 bases and 0 bases, with 14 bases remaining between them. For the CDR3, the DNA is TGTGCCAGCAGCGTAGCTCCTAGCTCGTATAGCACAGATACGCAGTATTTT. This encodes CASSVAPSSYSTDTQYF.

This clone was seen a single time. The rearrangement links TRBV2 to TRBJ2-5; D gene uncertain. This CDR3 spans 14 amino acids. CDR1 and CDR2 (germline): SNHLY, FYNNEI. V shed 7 bases and J shed 2 bases, with 14 bases lying between them. CDR3 residues: CASTALGTQETQYF. CDR3 DNA: TGTGCCAGCACCGCGCTAGGAACACAAGAGACCCAGTACTTC. The entire variable domain, with the rest obtained from reference TRBV2 and TRBJ2-5, is as follows: EPEVTQTPSHQVTQMGQEVILRCVPISNHLYFYWYRQILGQKVEFLVSFYNNEISEKSEIFDDQFSVERPDGSNFTLKIRSTKLEDSAMYFCASTALGTQETQYFGPGTRLLVL.

The chain has TRBV10-3 and TRBJ1-3; D ambiguous. Germline CDR1 is ENHRY and CDR2 is SYGVKD. Trimming removed 9 bases at V and 9 bases at J, with 15 bases between. The length of the CDR3 is 12 residues. The CDR3, as DNA: TGTGCCATTCGCCCCGAGGGCAGCACCATATATTTT. It encodes CAIRPEGSTIYF.

As DNA, the CDR3 is TGTGCCAGCAGCTTGGGCAGGGGGCTCACTCTAAGCACAGATACGCAGTATTTT. Its protein product is CASSLGRGLTLSTDTQYF. V usage is TRBV5-6 and J usage is TRBJ2-3; 8 nucleotides match TRBD1. The CDR3 spans 18 residues. Per germline, CDR1 SGHDT and CDR2 YYEEEE. Germline trimming cut 0 bases from V and 0 bases from J; bases unmatched to any gene: 9.

The rearrangement uses TRBV21-1 and TRBJ1-2; the table's D call, TRBD1, was not checked against the DNA. TRBV21-1 is flagged as a pseudogene. The CDR3 has 16 residues. The DNA of the CDR3 is TGTGCCAGCAGCTCTCGGCCGGACAGGGGAGGAGACGGCTACACCTTC. Translated, it gives CASSSRPDRGGDGYTF.

The chain has TRBV6-5 and TRBJ1-2, with a tentative D call TRBD1 (5 bases). Germline CDR1 MNHEY, CDR2 SVGAGI. This CDR3 has 15 amino acids. V was clipped by 8 bases and J by 2 bases, with 18 bases between them. As DNA, the CDR3 is TGTGCCAGCGCAGGGCTGGGGATGGCGAACTATGGCTACACCTTC. It codes for CASAGLGMANYGYTF.

The chain links TRBV30 to TRBJ2-7; possible D gene TRBD1, 6 bases. The V gene lost 6 bases and the J gene lost 6 bases, with 15 bases spanning the gap. The CDR3 has 12 residues. The germline V gene encodes CDR1 GTSNPN and CDR2 SVGIG (reference sequence). The CDR3 is CACILQGGEQYF. The CDR3, as DNA: TGTGCCTGTATACTACAGGGCGGCGAGCAGTACTTC.

This clone came up once. This sequence joins TRBV9 and TRBJ1-3, with 8 positions matching TRBD1. This CDR3 comprises 14 residues. Germline V lookup: CDR1 SGDLS, CDR2 YYNGEE. With 2 bases clipped from V and 4 bases from J, the junction kept 2 bases outside the gene matches. CDR3 sequence reads: CASSVQGAGNTIYF. The CDR3 region has the DNA TGTGCCAGCAGCGTTCAGGGGGCCGGAAACACCATATATTTT.

The rearrangement links TRBV6-1 to TRBJ1-5; D is undetermined. This CDR3 is built from 14 residues. CDR1 MNHNS and CDR2 SASEGT come from the germline V gene. Trimming left V 5 bases short and J 6 bases short, with 14 bases between. The CDR3 DNA reads TGTGCCAGCAGTCCACGGACGGTGGTTCAGCCCCAGCATTTT. Translating it yields CASSPRTVVQPQHF.

This clone occurred once. The chain has TRBV10-3 and TRBJ1-2, with a tentative D call TRBD1 (5 bases). The CDR3 spans 13 residues. Germline-derived CDR1 and CDR2 are ENHRY and SYGVKD. V was pared by 2 bases and J by 4 bases, with 8 bases between. The CDR3: CAISERGSYGYTF. CDR3 nucleotides: TGTGCCATCAGTGAGAGGGGTTCCTATGGCTACACCTTC.

The chain uses TRBV30 and TRBJ1-1; tentatively, D is TRBD1 (5 bases). The CDR3 has 11 residues. Trimming shortened V by 2 bases and J by 11 bases, and 12 bases separated the two germline ends. The germline V gene encodes CDR1 GTSNPN and CDR2 SVGIG (reference sequence). The CDR3 DNA reads as TGTGCCTGGAGTAGGAGTTGGGGGGCTTTCTTT. Translating it yields CAWSRSWGAFF.

The rearrangement links TRBV5-6 to TRBJ1-2; no firm D call. V dropped 1 base and J dropped 4 bases, with 8 bases sitting between them. Per the germline V gene, CDR1 is SGHDT and CDR2 is YYEEEE. This CDR3 is 13 amino acids long. The CDR3, as DNA: TGTGCCAGCAGCTTGACAGTAGCCTATGGCTACACCTTC. Protein product: CASSLTVAYGYTF.

The V gene is TRBV11-2, the J gene TRBJ2-1, with 13 positions matching TRBD2. CDR3 length: 16 residues. The J segment lost 9 bases and the V segment lost 3 bases, leaving 8 bases of the junction unmatched. Germline-derived CDR1 and CDR2 are SGHAT and FQNNGV. In DNA, the CDR3 is TGTGCCAGCAGCTTGTCACTAGCGGGGGGGCTCGGTGAGCAGTTCTTC. Amino acids: CASSLSLAGGLGEQFF.

The chain uses TRBV6-5 and TRBJ1-3; D gene ambiguous. The ends were cut back, 4 bases at V and 0 bases at J, with 7 bases in the middle. This CDR3 region has 14 residues. Germline V lookup: CDR1 MNHEY, CDR2 SVGAGI. The CDR3 DNA sequence: TGTGCCAGCAGTTTACAGAGCTCTGGAAACACCATATATTTT. Amino acids: CASSLQSSGNTIYF.

The chain recombines TRBV5-8 with TRBJ1-5; 9 positions agree with TRBD1. Germline V gives CDR1 SGHTS, CDR2 YDEGEE. This CDR3 contains 17 residues. Trimming at V came to 4 bases and at J to 2 bases, leaving 10 bases not matched to a gene. The CDR3 is CASSMRTGVWGNQPQHF. In nucleotides, the CDR3 is TGTGCCAGCAGCATGAGGACAGGGGTTTGGGGCAATCAGCCCCAGCATTTT.

This chain links TRBV5-8 with TRBJ1-2, with 7 bases that match TRBD1. The CDR3 length is 15 residues. Per germline, CDR1 SGHTS and CDR2 YDEGEE. The V and J ends lost 4 bases and 0 bases, in that order; junction bases with no gene match: 6. Here the CDR3 reads CASSLPGTANYGYTF. The CDR3 nucleotides are TGTGCCAGCAGCCTTCCCGGGACAGCTAACTATGGCTACACCTTC.

This clone was observed once. The chain is built from TRBV19 and TRBJ1-6; D unresolved. The V end was cut by 4 bases, the J end by 0 bases, with 16 bases between. The CDR3 contains 18 residues. Germline V gene lookup returns CDR1 LNHDA and CDR2 SQIVND (reference sequence). CDR3 nucleotides: TGTGCCAGTAGTACAAGACCACAGCGGAGCTCCTATAATTCACCCCTCCACTTT. Residues: CASSTRPQRSSYNSPLHF.